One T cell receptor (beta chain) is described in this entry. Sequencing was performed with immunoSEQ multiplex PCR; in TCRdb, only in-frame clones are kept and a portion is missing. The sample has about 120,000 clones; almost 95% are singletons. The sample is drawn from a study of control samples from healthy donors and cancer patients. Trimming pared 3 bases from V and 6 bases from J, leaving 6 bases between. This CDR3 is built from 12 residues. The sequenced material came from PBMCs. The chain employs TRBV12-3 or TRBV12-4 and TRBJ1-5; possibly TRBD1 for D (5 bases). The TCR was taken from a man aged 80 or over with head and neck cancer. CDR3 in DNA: TGTGCCAGCAGTTTTGGGGGTCAGCCCCAGCATTTT. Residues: CASSFGGQPQHF.